The 24 T cell receptor beta chains presented below share a single source sample, sequenced in a study of T cells in Graves' hyperthyroidism and ophthalmopathy. The TCR beta CDR3 regions underwent amplification using RNA transcripts as the source. Carried out on the TCR CDR3, a first-round RT-PCR used the HTBI primer set. TCRdb recomputed calls from the multiplex PCR reads with MiXCR, one row per CDR3 protein. The data contain 750,000 to 900,000 distinct CDR3 sequences, approximately 40% of them seen just once; the ten biggest clones take up approximately 10%. The sequenced sample consisted of blood. The receptors derive from a man aged 18 to 30 with Graves' hyperthyroidism.

This clonotype was seen more than once but under ten times. This sequence joins TRBV20-1 and TRBJ1-1; D is ambiguous. Trimming took off 2 bases at V and 2 bases at J, with 9 bases between the two ends. Per the germline V gene, CDR1 is DFQATT and CDR2 is SNEGSKA (reference sequence). The CDR3 length is 13 residues. The CDR3: CSARYPENTEAFF. CDR3 sequence (DNA): TGCAGTGCTAGATACCCGGAAAACACTGAAGCTTTCTTT.

This clonotype came up many times. The gene calls are TRBV20-1 and TRBJ2-5, with D perhaps TRBD1 (6 bases). Trimming took off 2 bases at V and 0 bases at J, with 7 bases between the two ends. Germline loops: CDR1 DFQATT, CDR2 SNEGSKA (reference sequence). The CDR3 sequence is 13 residues long. CDR3 sequence reads: CSARYRDQETQYF. DNA of the CDR3: TGCAGTGCTAGATACAGGGACCAAGAGACCCAGTACTTC.

The chain combines TRBV4-1 with TRBJ1-1; D is uncertain. The germline V and J ends were trimmed by 0 bases and 6 bases, with 11 bases remaining between them. The CDR3 runs 14 residues. Germline lookup yields CDR1 MGHRA and CDR2 YSYEKL. CDR3 in amino acids: CASSQEVWSPEAFF. The CDR3 DNA sequence: TGCGCCAGCAGCCAAGAAGTATGGTCGCCTGAAGCTTTCTTT.

This clonotype showed up many times. The chain recombines TRBV7-2 with TRBJ1-2; TRBD1 aligns across 10 bases. The CDR3 has 14 residues. J gave up 5 bases and V 4 bases, and 4 bases lay outside the gene matches. Per germline, CDR1 SGHTA and CDR2 FQGNSA. CDR3 sequence: CASSWDRGPYGYTF. The CDR3 DNA reads TGTGCCAGCAGCTGGGACAGGGGCCCGTATGGCTACACCTTC.

Worth noting for this clonotype: Germline is not matched at one junction end, which may reflect a read error. The V gene is TRBV10-3, the J gene TRBJ2-5, with D perhaps given as TRBD1 or TRBD2 (5 bases each). This CDR3 contains 17 residues. CDR1 is ENHRY and CDR2 is SYGVKD in the germline V gene. In DNA form, the CDR3 reads TGTGCCAGCAGTTACTCGGGGTCTGGGACCGACCAAGAGACCCAGTACTTC. Protein sequence: CASSYSGSGTDQETQYF.

The chain is built from TRBV20-1 and TRBJ1-2, with D unresolved. CDR1 DFQATT and CDR2 SNEGSKA come from the germline V gene (reference sequence). The V end lost 2 bases, the J end lost 3 bases, and 16 bases lay between the germline ends. CDR3 size: 15 residues. The CDR3 reads CSARTGFSFDYGYTF. The CDR3 DNA is TGCAGTGCTAGAACCGGTTTTTCTTTTGACTATGGCTACACCTTC.

This clonotype was observed at least ten times. The CDR3 DNA reads TGTGTGCCAGTGGGCGCCACTGAAGCTTTCTTT. It translates to CVPVGATEAFF. The genes are TRBV2 and TRBJ1-1, with D uncertain. From germline, CDR1 is SNHLY and CDR2 FYNNEI. There are 11 residues in the CDR3.

The rearrangement joins TRBV4-1 to TRBJ1-5, with D perhaps matching TRBD1 (6 bases). CDR1 and CDR2 from the germline V gene are MGHRA and YSYEKL. CDR3 length: 15 amino acids. V lost 0 bases to trimming and J lost 3 bases, with 9 bases between them. CDR3 residues: CASSQEQGPNQPQHF. CDR3 in DNA: TGCGCCAGCAGCCAAGAACAGGGCCCCAATCAGCCCCAGCATTTT.

V and J are TRBV6-5 and TRBJ2-2, with TRBD1 matching 7 bases. There are 14 residues in the CDR3. V was pared by 2 bases and J by 3 bases, with 0 bases of the junction left unmatched. Germline lookup yields CDR1 MNHEY and CDR2 SVGAGI. CDR3 bases: TGTGCCAGCAGTTACGGACAGGACACCGGGGAGCTGTTTTTT. It codes for CASSYGQDTGELFF.

The gene calls are TRBV7-2 and TRBJ2-6, with 11 bases aligning to TRBD2. The CDR3 totals 19 residues. The ends lost 4 bases at V and 0 bases at J; junction bases unmatched: 8. Germline values: CDR1 SGHTA, CDR2 FQGNSA. The CDR3 sequence: CASSSGLAGHLSGANVLTF. For the CDR3, the DNA is TGTGCCAGCAGCTCCGGACTAGCGGGTCACCTCTCTGGGGCCAACGTCCTGACTTTC.

This clonotype came up many times. The limits of the CDR3 on the DNA are not certain, so only TCRdb's listed CDR3 is given. The gene calls are TRBV12-3 or TRBV12-4 and TRBJ1-2; the table's D call TRBD1 went unverified against the DNA. The CDR3 is 14 amino acids in total, end residues counted. CDR3 sequence reads: CASSSAPGTYGYTF.

V gene TRBV2 combines with J gene TRBJ2-7; D might be TRBD1 or TRBD2, each matching 5 bases. V lost 6 bases to trimming and J lost 2 bases, with 17 bases between them. Germline CDR1 is SNHLY and CDR2 is FYNNEI. This CDR3 region has 15 residues. CDR3 in amino acids: CASSPRDLFTYEQYF. The CDR3 region has the DNA TGTGCCAGCAGCCCCCGGGACCTCTTTACCTACGAGCAGTACTTC.

The chain recombines TRBV5-8 with TRBJ2-2; possibly TRBD1 for D (6 bases). V lost 4 bases to trimming and J lost 5 bases, with 15 bases between them. Per the germline V gene, CDR1 is SGHTS and CDR2 is YDEGEE. CDR3 length: 15 amino acids. This CDR3 reads CASSPSQGLTGELFF. The DNA for the CDR3 is TGTGCCAGCAGCCCATCACAGGGTTTGACCGGGGAGCTGTTTTTT.

This clonotype was seen a single time. This rearrangement joins TRBV10-2 to TRBJ1-1, with 9 nucleotides matching TRBD1. The CDR3 is made up of 14 amino acids. From germline, CDR1 is WSHSY and CDR2 SAAADI. V trimming: 7 bases; J trimming: 4 bases; junction bases outside the gene matches: 7. The CDR3: CASTGGQGSTEAFF. As DNA, the CDR3 is TGCGCCAGCACCGGGGGACAGGGCTCCACTGAAGCTTTCTTT.

This clonotype was detected ten times or more. The chain has TRBV7-9 and TRBJ1-5; D uncertain. Germline V lookup: CDR1 SEHNR, CDR2 FQNEAQ (reference sequence). This CDR3 contains 14 residues. V was trimmed by 5 bases and J by 4 bases, leaving 12 bases between them. For the CDR3, the DNA is TGTGCCAGCAGCCGCACCGGGCCAAATCAGCCCCAGCATTTT. Its protein is CASSRTGPNQPQHF.

This chain uses TRBV6-5 with TRBJ1-1, with 7 nucleotides matching TRBD1. Unmatched junction bases numbered 10, after V lost 8 bases and J lost 4 bases. Germline CDR1 and CDR2: MNHEY and SVGAGI. The CDR3 totals 14 residues. Here the CDR3 DNA reads TGTGCCAGCGGTCACCTGACAGGGTTCACTGAAGCTTTCTTT. Protein sequence: CASGHLTGFTEAFF.

The V and J genes are TRBV20-1 and TRBJ2-7; unclear D gene. In germline, CDR1 is DFQATT, CDR2 SNEGSKA (reference sequence). The ends were cut back, 1 base at V and 3 bases at J, with 4 bases in the middle. The CDR3 totals 11 residues. The CDR3 bases are TGCAGTGCTAGAGTAGACTACGAGCAGTACTTC. It codes for CSARVDYEQYF.

The chain couples TRBV29-1 to TRBJ2-5; unclear D gene. CDR1 and CDR2 from the germline V gene are SQVTM and ANQGSEA. The CDR3 runs 15 residues. Trimming took 1 base from V and 0 from J, leaving 12 bases between them. The CDR3 DNA sequence: TGCAGCGTTGAAGGGGTTCACAGACACCAAGAGACCCAGTACTTC. Protein: CSVEGVHRHQETQYF.

This clonotype was counted a few times. The chain employs TRBV20-1 and TRBJ1-4, with a weak D call TRBD1 (6 bases). Germline V gives CDR1 DFQATT, CDR2 SNEGSKA (reference sequence). With 5 bases removed from V and 8 bases from J, the gap between germline ends came to 18 bases. There are 14 residues in the CDR3. The CDR3 nucleotides are TGCAGTGCTCAAACCGGGGTCCAGGGGGAAAAACTGTTTTTT. This codes for CSAQTGVQGEKLFF.

This clonotype has at least ten counts. Here the CDR3 reads CASSFGQGRTEAFF. The CDR3 DNA is TGTGCCAGCAGCTTTGGGCAGGGGAGGACTGAAGCTTTCTTT. The chain has TRBV7-2 and TRBJ1-1; D perhaps matches TRBD1 (6 bases). Deletions cut 3 bases from V and 5 bases from J, with 13 bases between. Per the germline V gene, CDR1 is SGHTA and CDR2 is FQGNSA. This CDR3 is built from 14 residues.

This clonotype has at least ten counts. This chain connects TRBV2 to TRBJ1-5; D unclear. There are 13 residues in the CDR3. CDR1 is SNHLY, CDR2 FYNNEI, per germline. The V and J ends lost 8 bases and 1 base respectively, with 9 bases between them. CDR3: CASGGNSNQPQHF. The CDR3 region has the DNA TGTGCCAGCGGAGGGAACAGCAATCAGCCCCAGCATTTT.

As regards this clonotype: A read error may be the cause here, since a much bigger clone is one base away. This sequence joins TRBV10-3 and TRBJ2-5; TRBD2 agrees at 7 bases. The germline gives CDR1 ENHRY, CDR2 SYGVKD. The CDR3 has 13 amino acids. CDR3 in amino acids: CVIRAGTKETQYF. CDR3 DNA: TGTGTCATCCGTGCCGGGACTAAAGAGACCCAGTACTTC.

For the CDR3, the DNA is TGTGCCAGCACCCCCCCGGGCGGGGACCTACGAGTGGAGTACTTC. It encodes CASTPPGGDLRVEYF. V is TRBV6-2 or TRBV6-3 and J is TRBJ2-7; D is perhaps TRBD2 (6 bases). Germline V gene sequence: CDR1 MNHEY, CDR2 SVGEGT. The CDR3 totals 15 residues. Trimming left V 7 bases short and J 11 bases short, with 27 bases between.

The chain recombines TRBV5-1 with TRBJ1-3; a weak D match, TRBD1 (6 bases). The germline CDR1 and CDR2 sequences are SGHRS and YFSETQ. This CDR3 is built from 12 residues. V lost 3 bases to trimming and J lost 12 bases, with 13 bases between them. The CDR3: CASSSQGKNIYF. The CDR3 DNA reads TGCGCCAGCAGCTCACAGGGAAAGAACATATATTTT.